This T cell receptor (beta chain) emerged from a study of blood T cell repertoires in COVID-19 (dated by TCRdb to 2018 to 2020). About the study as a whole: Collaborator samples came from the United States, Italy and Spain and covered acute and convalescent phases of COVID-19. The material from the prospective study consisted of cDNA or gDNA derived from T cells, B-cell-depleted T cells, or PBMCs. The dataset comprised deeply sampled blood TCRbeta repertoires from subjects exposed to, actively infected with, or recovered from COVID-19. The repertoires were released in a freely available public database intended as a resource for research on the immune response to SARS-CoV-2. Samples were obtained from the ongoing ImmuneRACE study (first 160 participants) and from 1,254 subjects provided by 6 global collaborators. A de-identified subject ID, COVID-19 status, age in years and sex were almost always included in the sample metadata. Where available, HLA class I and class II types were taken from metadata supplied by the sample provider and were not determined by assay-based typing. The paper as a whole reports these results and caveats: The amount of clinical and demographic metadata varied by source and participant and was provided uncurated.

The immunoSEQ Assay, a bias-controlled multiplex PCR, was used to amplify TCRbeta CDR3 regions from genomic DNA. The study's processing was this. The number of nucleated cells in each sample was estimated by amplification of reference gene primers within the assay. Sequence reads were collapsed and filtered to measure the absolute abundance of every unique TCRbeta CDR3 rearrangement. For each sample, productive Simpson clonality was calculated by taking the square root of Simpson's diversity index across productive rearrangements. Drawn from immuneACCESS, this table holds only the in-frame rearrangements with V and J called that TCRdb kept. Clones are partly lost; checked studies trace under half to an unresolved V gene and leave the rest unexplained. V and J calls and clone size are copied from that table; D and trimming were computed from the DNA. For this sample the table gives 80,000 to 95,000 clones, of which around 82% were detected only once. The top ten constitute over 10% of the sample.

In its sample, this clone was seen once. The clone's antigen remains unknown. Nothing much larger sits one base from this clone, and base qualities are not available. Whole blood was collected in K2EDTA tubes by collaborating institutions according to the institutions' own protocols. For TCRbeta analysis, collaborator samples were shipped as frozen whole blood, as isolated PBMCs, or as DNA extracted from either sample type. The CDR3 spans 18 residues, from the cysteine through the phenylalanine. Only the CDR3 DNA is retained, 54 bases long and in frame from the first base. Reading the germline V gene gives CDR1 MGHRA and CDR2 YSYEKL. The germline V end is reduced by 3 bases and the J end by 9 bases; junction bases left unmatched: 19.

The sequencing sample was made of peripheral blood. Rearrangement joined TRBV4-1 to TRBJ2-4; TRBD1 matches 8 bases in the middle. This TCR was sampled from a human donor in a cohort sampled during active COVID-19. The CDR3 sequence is CASSQDPPGQGMRGIQYF. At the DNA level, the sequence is TGCGCCAGCAGCCAGGATCCCCCCGGACAGGGAATGAGGGGCATTCAGTACTTC.